This T cell receptor beta chain was captured by sequencing in a study of T cells after yellow fever vaccination. Generation of TCR cDNA used 5'RACE template switching (which added a universal primer site and UMIs). TCRdb independently ran MiXCR on the 5' RACE reads; one entry per CDR3 protein. This table holds about 550,000 distinct CDR3 sequences, 19% found once. Trimming stripped 1 base from V and 0 bases from J, with 2 bases between. Germline V gene data show CDR1 as MNHNS and CDR2 as SASEGT. The CDR3 is 13 amino acids. The origin of this receptor is a man younger than 40 who received the YFV17D yellow fever vaccine. This specimen was PBMCs, taken 15 days after the yellow fever booster vaccination. This chain connects TRBV6-1 to TRBJ2-3; D not resolved. The DNA for the CDR3 is TGTGCCAGCAGTGAAGGAAGCACAGATACGCAGTATTTT. Translating gives CASSEGSTDTQYF.